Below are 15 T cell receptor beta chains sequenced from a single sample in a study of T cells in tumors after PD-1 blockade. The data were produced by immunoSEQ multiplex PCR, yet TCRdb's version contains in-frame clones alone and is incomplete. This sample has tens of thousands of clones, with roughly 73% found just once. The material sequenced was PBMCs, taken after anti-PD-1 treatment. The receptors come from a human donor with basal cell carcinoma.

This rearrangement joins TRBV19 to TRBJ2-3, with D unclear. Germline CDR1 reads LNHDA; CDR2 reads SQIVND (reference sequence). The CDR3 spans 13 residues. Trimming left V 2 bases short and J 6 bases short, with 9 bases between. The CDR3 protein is CASSITASDTQYF. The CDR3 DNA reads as TGTGCCAGTAGTATAACAGCGTCGGATACGCAGTATTTT.

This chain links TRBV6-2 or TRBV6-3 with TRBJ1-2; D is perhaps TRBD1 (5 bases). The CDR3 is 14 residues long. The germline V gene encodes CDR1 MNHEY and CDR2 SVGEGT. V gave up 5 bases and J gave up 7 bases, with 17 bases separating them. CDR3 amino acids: CASSPGIPNGGYTF. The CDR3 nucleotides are TGTGCCAGCAGTCCAGGGATCCCCAATGGTGGCTACACCTTC.

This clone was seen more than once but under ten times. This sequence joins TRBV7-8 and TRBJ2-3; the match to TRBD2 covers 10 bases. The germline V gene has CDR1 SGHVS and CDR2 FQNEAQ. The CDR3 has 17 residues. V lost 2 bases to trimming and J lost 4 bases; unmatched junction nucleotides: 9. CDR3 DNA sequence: TGTGCCAGCAGCTTACAGAGCGGGAGGGGGTCCGCAGATACGCAGTATTTT. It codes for CASSLQSGRGSADTQYF.

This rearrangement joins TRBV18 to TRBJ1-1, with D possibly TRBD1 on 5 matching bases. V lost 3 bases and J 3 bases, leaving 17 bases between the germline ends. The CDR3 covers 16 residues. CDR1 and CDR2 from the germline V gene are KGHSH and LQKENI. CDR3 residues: CASSPRVFSTDTEAFF. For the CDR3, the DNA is TGTGCCAGCTCACCCAGGGTCTTCTCGACGGACACTGAAGCTTTCTTT.

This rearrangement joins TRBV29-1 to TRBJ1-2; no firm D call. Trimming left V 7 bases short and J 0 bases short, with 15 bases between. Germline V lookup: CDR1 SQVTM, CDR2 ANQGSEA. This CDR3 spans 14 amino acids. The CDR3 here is CSAPSGESNYGYTF. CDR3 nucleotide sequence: TGCAGCGCCCCGTCAGGTGAATCTAACTATGGCTACACCTTC. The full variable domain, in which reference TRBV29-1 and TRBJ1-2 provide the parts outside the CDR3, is SAVISQKPSRDICQRGTSLTIQCQVDSQVTMMFWYRQQPGQSLTLIATANQGSEATYESGFVIDKFPISRPNLTFSTLTVSNMSPEDSSIYLCSAPSGESNYGYTFGSGTRLTVV.

The DNA for the CDR3 is TGTGCCAGCAGCCCAGGACAGGGGGTGGGAAAGACCCAGTACTTC. Amino acids: CASSPGQGVGKTQYF. The chain couples TRBV5-4 to TRBJ2-5; 10 bases line up with TRBD1. CDR3 length: 15 amino acids. Germline lookup yields CDR1 SGHNT and CDR2 YYREEE (reference sequence). The ends lost 4 bases at V and 6 bases at J; junction bases unmatched: 9.

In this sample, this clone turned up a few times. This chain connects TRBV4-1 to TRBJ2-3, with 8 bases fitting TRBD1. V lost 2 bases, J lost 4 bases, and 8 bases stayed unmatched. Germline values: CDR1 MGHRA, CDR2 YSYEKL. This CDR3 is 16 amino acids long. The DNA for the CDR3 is TGCGCCAGCAGCCAAATGACAGGGGTAGGGGCAGATACGCAGTATTTT. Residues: CASSQMTGVGADTQYF.

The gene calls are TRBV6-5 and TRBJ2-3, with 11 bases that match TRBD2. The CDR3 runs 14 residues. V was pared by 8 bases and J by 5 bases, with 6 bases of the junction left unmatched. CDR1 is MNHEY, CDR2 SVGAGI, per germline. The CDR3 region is CASSLAGVGDTQYF. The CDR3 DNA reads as TGTGCCAGCTCACTAGCGGGGGTAGGAGATACGCAGTATTTT.

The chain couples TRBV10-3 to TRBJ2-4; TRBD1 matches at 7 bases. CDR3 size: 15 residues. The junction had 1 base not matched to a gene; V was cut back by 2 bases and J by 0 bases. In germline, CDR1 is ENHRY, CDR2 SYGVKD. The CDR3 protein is CAISEAGGAKNIQYF. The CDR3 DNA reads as TGTGCCATCAGTGAGGCAGGGGGAGCCAAAAACATTCAGTACTTC.

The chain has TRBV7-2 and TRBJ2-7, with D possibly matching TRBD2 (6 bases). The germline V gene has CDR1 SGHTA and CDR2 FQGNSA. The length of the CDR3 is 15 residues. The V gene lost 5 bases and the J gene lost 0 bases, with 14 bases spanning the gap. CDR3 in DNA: TGTGCCAGCAGCGCCGGGGCGGGACTCTCCTACGAGCAGTACTTC. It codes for CASSAGAGLSYEQYF.

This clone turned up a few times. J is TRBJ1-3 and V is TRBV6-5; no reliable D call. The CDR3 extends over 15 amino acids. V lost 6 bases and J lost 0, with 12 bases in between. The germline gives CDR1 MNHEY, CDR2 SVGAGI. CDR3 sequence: CASRGSVNSGNTIYF. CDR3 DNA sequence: TGTGCCAGCAGAGGCAGTGTTAACTCTGGAAACACCATATATTTT.

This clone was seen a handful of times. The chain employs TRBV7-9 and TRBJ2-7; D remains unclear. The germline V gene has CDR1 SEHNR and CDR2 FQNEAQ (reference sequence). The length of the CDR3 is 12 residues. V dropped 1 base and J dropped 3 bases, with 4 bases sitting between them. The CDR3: CASSLDDYEQYF. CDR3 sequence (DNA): TGTGCCAGCAGCTTAGACGACTACGAGCAGTACTTC.

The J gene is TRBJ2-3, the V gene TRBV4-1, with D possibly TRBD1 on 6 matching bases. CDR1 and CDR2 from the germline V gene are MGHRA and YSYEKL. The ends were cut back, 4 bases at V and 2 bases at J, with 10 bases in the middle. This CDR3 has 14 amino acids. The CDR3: CASSRQGPTDTQYF. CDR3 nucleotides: TGCGCCAGCAGCCGCCAGGGGCCCACAGATACGCAGTATTTT.

The CDR3 nucleotides read TGTGCCAGCACCCCGGAGATAAGGTCGAACACTGAAGCTTTCTTT. This translates into CASTPEIRSNTEAFF. The V call is TRBV7-2, the J call TRBJ1-1, with no clear D. This CDR3 has 15 amino acids. In germline, CDR1 is SGHTA, CDR2 FQGNSA. V was pared by 7 bases and J by 1 base, with 16 bases between.

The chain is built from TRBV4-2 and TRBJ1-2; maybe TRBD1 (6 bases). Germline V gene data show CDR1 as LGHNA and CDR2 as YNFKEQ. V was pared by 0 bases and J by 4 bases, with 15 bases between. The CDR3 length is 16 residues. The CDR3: CASSQDILRGGYGYTF. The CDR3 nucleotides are TGTGCCAGCAGCCAAGATATTTTGAGGGGGGGCTATGGCTACACCTTC.